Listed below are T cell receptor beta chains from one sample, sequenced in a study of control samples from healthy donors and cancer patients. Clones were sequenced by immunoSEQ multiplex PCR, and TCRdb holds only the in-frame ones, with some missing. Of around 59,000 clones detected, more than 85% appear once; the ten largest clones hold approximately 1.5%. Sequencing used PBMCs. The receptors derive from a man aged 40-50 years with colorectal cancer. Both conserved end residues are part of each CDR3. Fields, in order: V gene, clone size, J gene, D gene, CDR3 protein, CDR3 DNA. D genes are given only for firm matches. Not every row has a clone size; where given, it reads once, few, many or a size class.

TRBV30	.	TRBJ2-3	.	CAWTAGPTDTQYF	TGTGCCTGGACGGCGGGACCCACAGATACGCAGTATTTT
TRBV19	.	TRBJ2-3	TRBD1	CASKPGQWRQPDTQYF	TGTGCCAGTAAGCCGGGACAGTGGCGCCAACCAGATACGCAGTATTTT
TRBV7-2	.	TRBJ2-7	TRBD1	CASSLVGGTGAYEQYF	TGTGCCAGCAGCTTAGTCGGGGGGACAGGGGCTTACGAGCAGTACTTC
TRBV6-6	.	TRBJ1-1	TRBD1	CASSIQGENTEAFF	TGTGCCAGCAGTATACAGGGGGAGAACACTGAAGCTTTCTTT
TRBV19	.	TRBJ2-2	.	CASNLRGSTGELFF	TGTGCCAGTAACTTAAGGGGCAGCACCGGGGAGCTGTTTTTT
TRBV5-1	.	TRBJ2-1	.	CASKLSQPSDEQFF	TGCGCCAGCAAACTGAGTCAGCCGTCGGATGAGCAGTTCTTC
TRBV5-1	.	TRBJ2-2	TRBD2	CASSSSPLGGGDTGELFF	TGCGCCAGCAGCTCGAGCCCTCTGGGTGGGGGGGACACCGGGGAGCTGTTTTTT
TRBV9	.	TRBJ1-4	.	CASSPGGYANEKLFF	TGTGCCAGCAGCCCAGGCGGGTACGCTAATGAAAAACTGTTTTTT
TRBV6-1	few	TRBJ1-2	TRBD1	CASSEGGQASYGYTF	TGTGCCAGCAGTGAAGGGGGACAGGCCTCCTATGGCTACACCTTC
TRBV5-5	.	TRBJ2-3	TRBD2	CASSLPPLGTITDTQYF	TGTGCCAGCAGCTTGCCCCCCCTGGGGACTATCACAGATACGCAGTATTTT
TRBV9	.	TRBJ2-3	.	CASSSQDYTQYF	TGTGCCAGCAGCTCCCAGGATTATACGCAGTATTTT
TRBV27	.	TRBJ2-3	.	CASSLDSGTDTQYF	TGTGCCAGCAGTCTTGACAGTGGCACAGATACGCAGTATTTT
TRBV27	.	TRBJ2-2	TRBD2	CASRPGLNTGELFF	TGTGCCAGCAGACCGGGACTAAACACCGGGGAGCTGTTTTTT
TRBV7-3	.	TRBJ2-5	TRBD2	CASSSPGAGAQETQYF	TGTGCCAGCAGCTCCCCCGGAGCGGGGGCCCAAGAGACCCAGTACTTC
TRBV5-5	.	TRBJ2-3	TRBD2	CASSPAGVLQTDTQYF	TGTGCCAGCAGCCCAGCGGGGGTACTTCAAACAGATACGCAGTATTTT
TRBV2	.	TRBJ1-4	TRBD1	CASRRDRATNEKLFF	TGTGCCAGCAGGAGGGACAGGGCAACTAATGAAAAACTGTTTTTT
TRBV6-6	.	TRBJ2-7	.	CASSYRTTVSYEQYF	TGTGCCAGCAGTTACCGGACAACCGTGTCCTACGAGCAGTACTTC
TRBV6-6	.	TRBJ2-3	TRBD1	CASSAPGQGPDTQYF	TGTGCCAGCAGTGCTCCGGGACAGGGGCCAGATACGCAGTATTTT
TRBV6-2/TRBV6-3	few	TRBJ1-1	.	CASSYPKNTEAFF	TGTGCCAGCAGTTACCCGAAGAACACTGAAGCTTTCTTT
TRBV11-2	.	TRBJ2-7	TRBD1	CASSTSTGGLTYEQYF	TGTGCCAGCAGCACAAGTACAGGGGGCTTAACCTACGAGCAGTACTTC
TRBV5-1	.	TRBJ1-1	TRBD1	CASSKGTENTEAFF	TGCGCCAGCAGCAAGGGGACAGAGAACACTGAAGCTTTCTTT
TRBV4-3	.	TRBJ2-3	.	CASSQKPGPSTDTQYF	TGCGCCAGCAGCCAAAAACCGGGACCCAGCACAGATACGCAGTATTTT
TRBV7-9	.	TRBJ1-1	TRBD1	CASHSTGGTEAFF	TGTGCCAGCCACTCGACAGGGGGCACTGAAGCTTTCTTT
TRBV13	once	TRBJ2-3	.	CASSLGPSYTQYF	TGTGCCAGCAGCTTAGGTCCGTCTTATACGCAGTATTTT
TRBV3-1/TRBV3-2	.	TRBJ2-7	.	CASSPAWQYYEQYF	TGTGCCAGCAGCCCCGCGTGGCAGTACTACGAGCAGTACTTC
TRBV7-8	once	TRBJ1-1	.	CASSLEFLNTEAFF	TGTGCCAGCAGCTTAGAATTCCTGAACACTGAAGCTTTCTTT
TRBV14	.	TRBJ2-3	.	CASSQDPHLVVGTDTQYF	TGTGCCAGCAGCCAAGATCCCCACCTGGTTGTGGGCACAGATACGCAGTATTTT
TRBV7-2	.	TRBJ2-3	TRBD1	CASSLDLDRGQIDTQYF	TGTGCCAGCAGCTTAGACCTGGACAGGGGGCAAATTGATACGCAGTATTTT
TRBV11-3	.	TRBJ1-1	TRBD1	CASRGTALNTEAFF	TGTGCCAGCAGGGGGACAGCGCTGAACACTGAAGCTTTCTTT
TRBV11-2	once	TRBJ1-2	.	CASSLGNTHTF	TGTGCCAGCAGCTTAGGTAACACCCACACCTTC
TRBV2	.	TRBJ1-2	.	CASSEMRGRYGYTF	TGTGCCAGCAGTGAAATGAGGGGTCGGTATGGCTACACCTTC
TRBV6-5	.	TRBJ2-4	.	CASRRDGGGLNIQYF	TGTGCCAGCAGGCGGGACGGTGGGGGCTTAAACATTCAGTACTTC
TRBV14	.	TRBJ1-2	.	CASSQSLLANYGYTF	TGTGCCAGCAGCCAATCTCTACTTGCTAACTATGGCTACACCTTC
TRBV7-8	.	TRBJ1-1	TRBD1	CASSPYLGQGNTEAFF	TGTGCCAGCAGCCCGTACTTGGGACAGGGGAACACTGAAGCTTTCTTT
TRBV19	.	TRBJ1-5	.	CASSIPLGRLNQPQHF	TGTGCCAGTAGTATCCCCTTGGGACGGCTCAATCAGCCCCAGCATTTT